The clone carrying this T cell receptor beta chain was picked up one time. These data originate in a study of blood T cell repertoires in COVID-19. Study at large: Sources were T cells, B-cell-depleted T cells, or PBMCs; the material itself was cDNA or gDNA.

There are 13 residues in the CDR3. CDR1 and CDR2 (germline): SGHVS, FQNEAQ. Trimming shortened V by 4 bases and J by 2 bases, and 9 bases separated the two germline ends. Using immunoSEQ multiplex PCR, the repertoire was profiled, and TCRdb retains in-frame clones only, with some absent. The table records under 85,000 clones, 84% of them present only once. The TCR comes from a man aged 45 to 65 with acute or convalescent COVID-19. This rearrangement joins TRBV7-8 to TRBJ2-7, with no clear D. The sample consisted of peripheral blood. This chain's CDR3 is CASSYGSAYEQYF. In DNA form, the CDR3 reads TGTGCCAGCAGCTACGGGTCCGCCTACGAGCAGTACTTC.